This T cell receptor (beta chain) was profiled in a study of T cell repertoires in cytomegalovirus infection. At the level of the study: Both a matching HLA type and CMV infection were indicated by public TCR beta signatures.

As to this clonotype: Its antigen is as yet unknown.

Study findings and constraints: CMV-specific TCR beta clonotypes restricted by HLA-C were the ones dominating the ex vivo response. Carriers of CMV and the relevant HLA type were discriminated by public TCR beta frequency.

MiXCR, run by TCRdb on the reads, gives a single entry per CDR3 protein. The data show some 320,000 distinct CDR3 sequences, 9.5% seen once. The CDR3 runs to 14 residues. Germline V gene sequence: CDR1 LGHNA, CDR2 YSLEER. Trimming left V 0 bases short and J 5 bases short, with 9 bases between. This receptor was identified in a human donor in good health (CMV status not recorded). Some clones in this sample may be carry-over from other donors' samples. The source material was PBMCs. The V call is TRBV4-3, the J call TRBJ2-3, with no clear D. The CDR3 DNA is TGCGCCAGCAGCCAAGATACTTGGAAAGATACGCAGTATTTT. Its protein is CASSQDTWKDTQYF.